This T cell receptor beta chain stems from a study of T cells after yellow fever vaccination (dated by TCRdb to the late 2010s). In terms of the full investigation: The SMART-Seq v4 Ultra Low Input RNA kit was used to prepare libraries from fractions with low cell numbers. Bulk TCR alpha and beta repertoires were sequenced longitudinally to track T-cell clones before and after primary and booster YFV17D yellow fever vaccination. Blood samples were taken at several timepoints before and after primary and secondary immunization, and bulk PBMC replicates and cell subsets were isolated. Two healthy male donors, one aged 18 to 30 and one aged 30 to 40 years, were included in the cohort.

Study-level results and caveats: The secondary T-cell response was found to be weaker but faster than the primary response, with a peak reached on day 5 rather than on day 15. After the booster, most clones that had expanded after primary vaccination were detected again (around 95% of CD4 and 88% of CD8), suggesting broad maintenance of memory. Because the study included only a couple of donors, the extent to which the findings can be generalized is limited. A small share of clonotypes was detected in both CD4 and CD8 compartments, with the overlap likely arising from convergent recombination. Because abundant contaminating clonotypes from the bulk population could be contained in FACS-sorted repertoires, computational filtering was required.

Synthesis of TCR cDNA relied on 5'RACE template switching, a step that introduced a universal primer site along with unique molecular identifiers. cDNA synthesis was primed from both the TCR alpha and TCR beta constant segments. Library amplification involved two PCR steps, and the second step added sample barcodes and sequencing adapters. Sequencing of the libraries was done on either Illumina HiSeq 2500 (2x100 bp) or NovaSeq (2x150 bp). The source study handled its data this way. MIGEC handled demultiplexing of reads and collapsing into UMI consensus sequences, while MiXCR performed V(D)J alignment. Vaccine-responding clonotypes were defined with edgeR using replicate PBMC samples, requiring FDR below 0.01 and a log2 fold change above 5 up to day 15. Bulk clonotypes were assigned CD4 or CD8 identity according to which sequenced CD4 or CD8 repertoire held them at higher abundance. TCRdb reprocessed the public reads (quality trimming at Q25 with fastp, clone calling with MiXCR) and kept in-frame beta chains. One record per CDR3 amino acid sequence lists the most common genes and DNA. What appears here as the V and J calls and clone size reflects TCRdb's work, not the paper's. Counted in this sample were around 550,000 distinct CDR3 sequences; 15% to 20% of them appeared once. Over 11% of the sample lies in the top ten.

A word on this clonotype: Its antigen is not yet known. Base qualities were left out, and no much larger clone turns up one base away.

The CDR3 starts with the cysteine, ends with the phenylalanine, and has 13 residues. The retained sequence is limited to the CDR3, 39 bases, with the frame set at the first base. Between the V and J ends, shortened by 5 bases and 6 bases respectively, the junction contains 13 bases. From the germline V gene, CDR1 is SGHRS and CDR2 is YFSETQ. The treatment or condition label for this specimen denotes: live attenuated yellow fever vaccine strain. At each blood-draw timepoint, two biological replicates of bulk PBMCs were obtained. PBMCs were isolated from peripheral blood using a standard Ficoll-Paque protocol. RNA was extracted with TriZol from bulk PBMCs, CD4 and CD8 fractions, and dextramer-positive and dextramer-negative fractions.

The sequencing used PBMCs, collected 15 days after the yellow fever booster vaccination. Recombination joined TRBV5-1 with TRBJ2-3; there is no confident call for the D gene. This receptor was identified in a man aged 25-40 years who received the YFV17D yellow fever vaccine. CDR3 protein: CASRRVGVDTQYF. The DNA reads as follows: TGCGCCAGCAGAAGGGTCGGAGTGGATACGCAGTATTTT.